This TCR beta chain originates from a study of monozygotic twins with cystic fibrosis. CDR3 length equals 15 residues. Trimming took 5 bases from V and 2 from J; bases not matched to a gene: 5. Germline V lookup: CDR1 SNHLY, CDR2 FYNNEI. The data were produced by immunoSEQ multiplex PCR, yet TCRdb's version contains in-frame clones alone and is incomplete. The data hold 30,000 to 35,000 clones, with under 70% observed a single time. This clone was found a few times. This clonotype was obtained from a girl between 10 and 17 years old with cystic fibrosis. Sequencing used blood. The chain links TRBV2 to TRBJ2-7, with TRBD2 identical over 11 bases. The CDR3 loop reads CASSSGTSGPYEQYF. The CDR3 nucleotides are TGTGCCAGCAGTTCCGGGACTAGCGGCCCCTACGAGCAGTACTTC. Complete variable domain (other parts from reference TRBV2 and TRBJ2-7): EPEVTQTPSHQVTQMGQEVILRCVPISNHLYFYWYRQILGQKVEFLVSFYNNEISEKSEIFDDQFSVERPDGSNFTLKIRSTKLEDSAMYFCASSSGTSGPYEQYFGPGTRLTVT.